The 20 T cell receptor beta chains reported below all come from one sample, sequenced in a study of graft-versus-host responses after intestinal transplantation. Sequenced by immunoSEQ multiplex PCR; TCRdb stores in-frame clones only, minus some. The sample lists 90,000 to 120,000 clones; approximately 88% were seen once. These receptors are not linked to any known antigen. The specimen comprised unstimulated CD4+ T cells sorted from spleen or lymph node cells, sampled before transplant. The receptors derive from a human donor who was the organ donor for an intestinal transplant.

The rearrangement links TRBV29-1 to TRBJ2-7; the D gene is possibly TRBD1 (5 bases). Trimming cost V 6 bases and J 1 base, with 16 bases left between them. The CDR3 has 14 amino acids. Germline assignment: CDR1 SQVTM and CDR2 ANQGSEA. For the CDR3, the DNA is TGCAGCGTGGCCCCCAGGGCAGGGTCCTACGAGCAGTACTTC. It encodes CSVAPRAGSYEQYF.

V usage is TRBV20-1 and J usage is TRBJ2-5; the D call may be TRBD1 or TRBD2 (5 bases each). Germline CDR1 DFQATT, CDR2 SNEGSKA (reference sequence). V dropped 5 bases and J dropped 4 bases, with 8 bases sitting between them. This CDR3 has 11 residues. CDR3 coding DNA: TGCAGTGCTCTTGGGGGAGAGACCCAGTACTTC. Translating it yields CSALGGETQYF.

The chain combines TRBV5-6 with TRBJ2-1, with TRBD2 as a possible D gene (6 bases). Trimming stripped 0 bases from V and 9 bases from J, with 13 bases between. The CDR3 loop spans 14 amino acids. CDR1 SGHDT and CDR2 YYEEEE come from the germline V gene. The CDR3 protein is CASSLVAAGVEQFF. In DNA form, the CDR3 reads TGTGCCAGCAGCTTGGTAGCGGCCGGCGTTGAGCAGTTCTTC.

CDR3 DNA sequence: TGTGCCAGCAGTGGACGAGCGGGGTGGGAGACCCAGTACTTC. Translating gives CASSGRAGWETQYF. This chain links TRBV2 with TRBJ2-5, with 7 bases fitting TRBD2. V shed 4 bases and J 5 bases; nucleotides not matched to a gene: 7. CDR3 size: 14 residues. The V gene's germline CDR1 is SNHLY and CDR2 FYNNEI.

The chain couples TRBV7-9 to TRBJ1-6; D is uncertain. CDR1 SEHNR and CDR2 FQNEAQ come from the germline V gene (reference sequence). V shed 5 bases and J shed 7 bases, with 9 bases lying between them. The CDR3 runs to 13 residues. CDR3 loop: CASSKSANSPLHF. The CDR3 DNA sequence: TGTGCCAGCAGCAAGTCCGCCAATTCACCCCTCCACTTT.

This clone appeared a single time. The CDR3, as DNA: TGTGCCAGCAGCTTGGTGGACAGGGGCCCATACGAGCAGTACTTC. This encodes CASSLVDRGPYEQYF. V gene TRBV5-4 combines with J gene TRBJ2-7; 9 nucleotides match TRBD1. The CDR3 consists of 15 residues. Trimming at V came to 0 bases and at J to 4 bases, leaving 5 bases not matched to a gene. CDR1 and CDR2 from the germline V gene are SGHNT and YYREEE (reference sequence). Combining the CDR3 with reference TRBV5-4 and TRBJ2-7 gives the whole variable domain ETGVTQSPTHLIKTRGQQVTLRCSSQSGHNTVSWYQQALGQGPQFIFQYYREEENGRGNFPPRFSGLQFPNYSSELNVNALELDDSALYLCASSLVDRGPYEQYFGPGTRLTVT.

Concerning this clone itself: Sequence at one end of the junction differs from germline and may be a read error. This sequence joins TRBV7-2 and TRBJ1-6, with 12 bases lining up with TRBD1. This CDR3 has 16 residues. Germline V gene lookup returns CDR1 SGHTA and CDR2 FQGNSA. The CDR3 reads CDSSFFAGQGASPLHF. In DNA form, the CDR3 reads TGTGACAGCAGCTTTTTTGCGGGACAGGGGGCTTCACCCCTCCACTTT.

This rearrangement joins TRBV11-2 to TRBJ2-3; a possible D gene is TRBD2 (5 bases). V gave up 2 bases and J gave up 1 base, with 13 bases separating them. Germline CDR1 is SGHAT and CDR2 is FQNNGV. The CDR3 runs to 16 residues. CDR3 residues: CASSLTGSGGTDTQYF. The CDR3 DNA reads as TGTGCCAGCAGCTTAACGGGGTCCGGGGGCACAGATACGCAGTATTTT.

J is TRBJ2-5 and V is TRBV2, with TRBD2 matching over 9 bases. Germline V lookup: CDR1 SNHLY, CDR2 FYNNEI. V lost 5 bases and J lost 5; bases outside the gene matches: 3. The CDR3 length is 13 residues. This chain's CDR3 is CASSRTSVETQYF. CDR3 bases: TGTGCCAGCAGTCGGACTAGCGTGGAGACCCAGTACTTC.

This chain joins TRBV5-1 and TRBJ1-2; a weak D match, TRBD1 (6 bases). CDR1 and CDR2 from the germline V gene are SGHRS and YFSETQ. The CDR3 totals 14 residues. The V end was cut by 4 bases, the J end by 8 bases, with 18 bases between. CDR3 sequence: CASSLGQPSRGYTF. For the CDR3, the DNA is TGCGCCAGCAGCCTAGGACAGCCTAGTCGGGGCTACACCTTC.

This chain uses TRBV6-5 with TRBJ1-1, with D possibly TRBD1 on 5 matching bases. Trimming left V 5 bases short and J 0 bases short, with 13 bases between. From germline, CDR1 is MNHEY and CDR2 SVGAGI. The CDR3 covers 15 residues. CDR3 DNA: TGTGCCAGCAGTCCGTCGACAGATTTGAACACTGAAGCTTTCTTT. This sequence encodes CASSPSTDLNTEAFF.

The chain carries TRBV7-3 and TRBJ1-1, with a weak D call TRBD1 (5 bases). This CDR3 spans 18 amino acids. V was clipped by 1 base and J by 0 bases, with 18 bases between them. Germline V gives CDR1 SGHTA, CDR2 FQGTGA. CDR3 bases: TGTGCCAGCAGCTTAAGGGGCGGAGGACGAATCATGAACACTGAAGCTTTCTTT. Encoded protein: CASSLRGGGRIMNTEAFF.

This clone has a handful of counts. The chain recombines TRBV29-1 with TRBJ2-7; a weak D match, TRBD1 (6 bases). CDR3 length: 13 amino acids. Trimming removed 6 bases from V and 4 bases from J, with 16 bases in between. CDR1 and CDR2 (germline): SQVTM, ANQGSEA. The CDR3 sequence is CSVATGLGYEQYF. In nucleotides, the CDR3 is TGCAGCGTCGCGACAGGATTGGGATACGAGCAGTACTTC.

The rearrangement uses TRBV6-6 and TRBJ1-1; 7 nucleotides match TRBD1. V was clipped by 5 bases and J by 4 bases; unmatched bases: 10. This CDR3 region has 15 residues. CDR1 MNHNY and CDR2 SVGAGI come from the germline V gene (reference sequence). The CDR3 region has the DNA TGTGCCAGCAGTCAGCCACAGGGGAGCGGCACTGAAGCTTTCTTT. It codes for CASSQPQGSGTEAFF.

This clone was found once. V is TRBV7-6 and J is TRBJ2-7; TRBD1 matches 8 bases. Germline CDR1 is SGHVS and CDR2 is FNYEAQ. There are 15 residues in the CDR3. With 0 bases clipped from V and 3 bases from J, the junction kept 4 bases outside the gene matches. The CDR3 loop is CASSLAQGALYEQYF. The CDR3 region has the DNA TGTGCCAGCAGCTTAGCCCAGGGGGCACTCTACGAGCAGTACTTC.

The CDR3 region has the DNA TGTGCCAGCAGCCCCAAGGCCGGGGAGCTGTTTTTT. This codes for CASSPKAGELFF. The rearrangement uses TRBV7-9 and TRBJ2-2, with D unclear. The CDR3 runs 12 residues. V lost 5 bases and J lost 6, with 7 bases in between. Germline CDR1 SEHNR, CDR2 FQNEAQ (reference sequence).

The chain joins TRBV5-1 to TRBJ2-1; 15 bases align to TRBD2. CDR3 length: 15 amino acids. V was clipped by 5 bases and J by 7 bases; unmatched bases: 4. Germline V CDR1 and CDR2: SGHRS, YFSETQ. This chain's CDR3 is CASRPGTSGRNEQFF. In DNA form, the CDR3 reads TGCGCCAGCAGACCAGGGACTAGCGGGAGGAATGAGCAGTTCTTC.

The CDR3 sequence: CASSVDRGTDTQYF. CDR3 bases: TGTGCCAGCAGCGTCGACAGGGGGACAGATACGCAGTATTTT. The chain recombines TRBV5-5 with TRBJ2-3, with 9 bases identical to TRBD1. Germline trimming cut 4 bases from V and 3 bases from J; bases unmatched to any gene: 3. The CDR3 consists of 14 residues. Germline V gene sequence: CDR1 SGHKS, CDR2 YYEKEE (reference sequence).

This chain joins TRBV6-1 and TRBJ1-5; the D is unclear. The germline V gene encodes CDR1 MNHNS and CDR2 SASEGT. This CDR3 is built from 13 residues. Between the trimmed V and J ends, which lost 4 bases and 5 bases, there was a span of 9 bases. The CDR3 nucleotides read TGTGCCAGCAGTGTTCTACGGGATCAGCCCCAGCATTTT. This codes for CASSVLRDQPQHF.

The J gene is TRBJ2-5, the V gene TRBV7-5. TRBV7-5 is reported as a pseudogene. This CDR3 is 17 amino acids long. CDR3: CVRSSIHRDQPRETQYF. The CDR3 nucleotides are TGTGTCAGAAGCTCAATCCACCGGGACCAGCCCAGGGAGACCCAGTACTTC.